A single sample is the source of the 31 T cell receptor beta chains below, sequenced in a study of beta chain features in type 1 diabetes. General observations from the study: TCRB CDR3s from Type 1 diabetes patients were moderately but significantly shorter in all four CD4+ subsets.

No antigen has been identified for these receptors. The entirety of the isolated RNA underwent reverse transcription, so expressed TCRB transcripts were sequenced. This table comes from immunoSEQ multiplex PCR, and its TCRdb copy is limited to in-frame clones, with some not included. In the table there are some 700,000 clones, around 15% of which are singletons. The sequenced sample consisted of naive CD4+ T cells from blood. These receptor sequences come from a man aged 18 to 29 with type 1 diabetes.

The chain recombines TRBV7-9 with TRBJ2-1; D not certain. The CDR3 extends over 17 amino acids. With 1 base removed from V and 4 bases from J, the gap between germline ends came to 17 bases. The germline gives CDR1 SEHNR, CDR2 FQNEAQ (reference sequence). This chain's CDR3 is CASSLGLTSEGYNEQFF. The CDR3 DNA reads TGTGCCAGCAGCTTAGGGTTGACGTCGGAAGGGTACAATGAGCAGTTCTTC.

V gene TRBV7-9 combines with J gene TRBJ1-2; D unclear. The CDR3 runs to 13 residues. V lost 8 bases, J lost 0 bases, and 10 bases lay in between. Germline values: CDR1 SEHNR, CDR2 FQNEAQ (reference sequence). CDR3 in DNA: TGTGCCAGCCAGCCAGGAGCTAACTATGGCTACACCTTC. Amino acids: CASQPGANYGYTF.

The rearrangement uses TRBV11-3 and TRBJ2-3; 9 bases line up with TRBD2. The CDR3 loop spans 17 amino acids. With 1 base clipped from V and 3 bases from J, the junction kept 8 bases outside the gene matches. CDR1 SGHNT and CDR2 YENEEA come from the germline V gene. CDR3 in amino acids: CASSLGSLAGETDTQYF. CDR3 coding DNA: TGTGCCAGCAGCTTAGGGTCGTTAGCGGGGGAAACAGATACGCAGTATTTT.

The rearrangement links TRBV2 to TRBJ2-1; 8 bases line up with TRBD1. The germline V gene encodes CDR1 SNHLY and CDR2 FYNNEI. The V and J ends lost 6 bases and 4 bases, in that order; junction bases with no gene match: 8. CDR3 length: 15 residues. The CDR3 DNA follows: TGTGCCAGCAGGGTCACCGGGACAGGTTACAATGAGCAGTTCTTC. Translated: CASRVTGTGYNEQFF.

The chain has TRBV18 and TRBJ2-1, with 13 bases fitting TRBD2. From germline, CDR1 is KGHSH and CDR2 LQKENI. V trimming: 3 bases; J trimming: 4 bases; junction bases outside the gene matches: 6. The CDR3 covers 17 residues. The CDR3 region is CASSPRKTSGGYNEQFF. In DNA, the CDR3 is TGTGCCAGCTCACCCCGCAAGACTAGCGGGGGGTACAATGAGCAGTTCTTC.

The rearrangement links TRBV30 to TRBJ2-3; 9 nucleotides agree with TRBD1. CDR1 GTSNPN and CDR2 SVGIG come from the germline V gene (reference sequence). This CDR3 is built from 13 residues. Losses at the gene ends were 8 bases for V and 3 bases for J; bases not matched to a gene: 6. CDR3 DNA: TGTGCCCTACCGGGACAGGGTACAGATACGCAGTATTTT. As protein: CALPGQGTDTQYF.

This clone appeared a few times. The chain combines TRBV28 with TRBJ1-2; TRBD1 matches at 10 bases. V was clipped by 6 bases and J by 8 bases; unmatched bases: 9. Germline V gene lookup returns CDR1 MDHEN and CDR2 SYDVKM. The CDR3 contains 14 residues. The CDR3 protein is CASRVGQGSDGYTF. Here the CDR3 DNA reads TGTGCCAGCAGAGTGGGACAGGGGTCGGACGGCTACACCTTC.

This clone is a singleton in its sample. The CDR3 loop reads CASSIGERSYNEQFF. In DNA form, the CDR3 reads TGTGCCAGTAGTATAGGGGAGAGATCCTACAATGAGCAGTTCTTC. The chain joins TRBV19 to TRBJ2-1, with D tentatively TRBD2 (5 bases). This CDR3 comprises 15 residues. The ends were cut back, 1 base at V and 1 base at J, with 8 bases in the middle. CDR1 and CDR2 (germline): LNHDA, SQIVND (reference sequence).

This clone was observed a few times. J is TRBJ2-2 and V is TRBV18; 10 bases fit TRBD1. The CDR3 totals 15 residues. CDR1 is KGHSH and CDR2 is LQKENI in the germline V gene. V lost 8 bases, J lost 3 bases, and 6 bases stayed unmatched. The CDR3 loop is CASRGTGVDTGELFF. The CDR3 DNA reads as TGTGCCAGCCGTGGGACAGGGGTCGACACCGGGGAGCTGTTTTTT.

The chain carries TRBV29-1 and TRBJ1-5; D is uncertain. The germline V and J ends were trimmed by 7 bases and 15 bases, with 13 bases remaining between them. The CDR3 length is 9 residues. CDR1 and CDR2 (germline): SQVTM, ANQGSEA. The CDR3: CSGSEAGHF. Here the CDR3 DNA reads TGCAGCGGTAGCGAGGCAGGGCATTTT.

This clone was recorded a few times. This chain uses TRBV19 with TRBJ1-1; 7 bases fit TRBD1. The CDR3 is made up of 14 amino acids. CDR1 and CDR2 (germline): LNHDA, SQIVND (reference sequence). V was clipped by 6 bases and J by 2 bases; unmatched bases: 6. The chain's CDR3 is CASRWTGLNTEAFF. In DNA form, the CDR3 reads TGTGCCAGTAGGTGGACAGGCCTTAACACTGAAGCTTTCTTT.

The V call is TRBV15, the J call TRBJ2-1, with 8 nucleotides matching TRBD2. V shed 0 bases and J 5 bases; nucleotides not matched to a gene: 3. CDR1 LNHNV and CDR2 YYDKDF come from the germline V gene (reference sequence). The CDR3 sequence is 15 residues long. The chain's CDR3 is CATSRDAGGHNEQFF. In nucleotides, the CDR3 is TGTGCCACCAGCAGAGATGCGGGGGGCCACAATGAGCAGTTCTTC.

V is TRBV4-1 and J is TRBJ1-5; D not certain. The CDR3 is made up of 13 amino acids. Germline loops: CDR1 MGHRA, CDR2 YSYEKL. V lost 1 base to trimming and J lost 5 bases, with 6 bases between them. The CDR3 region has the DNA TGCGCCAGCAGCCAAGTGTGGGATCAGCCCCAGCATTTT. Residues: CASSQVWDQPQHF.

This clone was seen a few times. V gene TRBV4-1 combines with J gene TRBJ1-2; D not certain. Germline V gene sequence: CDR1 MGHRA, CDR2 YSYEKL. V dropped 0 bases and J dropped 1 base, with 9 bases sitting between them. There are 15 residues in the CDR3. The DNA of the CDR3 is TGCGCCAGCAGCCAAGAAGCTAGCGTTAACTATGGCTACACCTTC. Residues: CASSQEASVNYGYTF.

The chain is built from TRBV12-5 and TRBJ2-4; 9 nucleotides line up with TRBD1. The V and J ends lost 6 bases and 1 base, in that order; junction bases with no gene match: 4. Germline V gene sequence: CDR1 LGHNT, CDR2 FRNRAP. The CDR3 runs to 15 residues. The CDR3 reads CASGPGQGAKNIQYF. The CDR3 DNA follows: TGTGCTAGTGGGCCGGGACAGGGTGCCAAAAACATTCAGTACTTC.

The chain recombines TRBV15 with TRBJ2-5; unclear D gene. Trimming removed 1 base from V and 2 bases from J, with 14 bases in between. Germline V CDR1 and CDR2: LNHNV, YYDKDF (reference sequence). CDR3 size: 16 residues. CDR3 bases: TGTGCCACCAGCAGAGTAGATTCCCAGCCGCAAGAGACCCAGTACTTC. It is translated as CATSRVDSQPQETQYF.

This clone was counted between two and nine times. V is TRBV14 and J is TRBJ1-2, with D uncertain. Germline V CDR1 and CDR2: SGHDN, FVKESK. V dropped 3 bases and J dropped 8 bases, with 13 bases sitting between them. The length of the CDR3 is 13 residues. Here the CDR3 DNA reads TGTGCCAGCAGCCACCCAGCCCGTAACGGCTACACCTTC. It specifies CASSHPARNGYTF.

This clone was counted only a few times. CDR3 DNA sequence: TGTGCCAGCAGCCTTCCCCCCGTGGGGGAGCAGTTCTTC. Protein: CASSLPPVGEQFF. The J gene is TRBJ2-1, the V gene TRBV5-6; D is ambiguous. The CDR3 loop spans 13 amino acids. The V end lost 4 bases, the J end lost 10 bases, and 15 bases lay between the germline ends. The germline V gene has CDR1 SGHDT and CDR2 YYEEEE.

This clone was counted a few times. The chain carries TRBV30 and TRBJ2-3; 9 bases match TRBD2. This CDR3 has 14 amino acids. CDR1 and CDR2 (germline): GTSNPN, SVGIG (reference sequence). Trimming cost V 7 bases and J 2 bases; bases outside gene matches: 7. As DNA, the CDR3 is TGTGCCTCTCAGCGGGGGGTTACCACAGATACGCAGTATTTT. Encoded protein: CASQRGVTTDTQYF.

This clone was seen once. V gene TRBV28 combines with J gene TRBJ2-7; no definite D call. With 3 bases removed from V and 5 bases from J, the gap between germline ends came to 11 bases. The length of the CDR3 is 13 residues. The V gene's germline CDR1 is MDHEN and CDR2 SYDVKM. The chain's CDR3 is CASSFDPVNEQYF. CDR3 DNA: TGTGCCAGCAGTTTTGACCCAGTCAACGAGCAGTACTTC.

This clone has just a few counts. J is TRBJ2-1 and V is TRBV6-5, with D possibly called TRBD1 or TRBD2 (5 bases each). V lost 2 bases to trimming and J lost 6 bases, with 14 bases between them. This CDR3 spans 15 amino acids. Germline V lookup: CDR1 MNHEY, CDR2 SVGAGI. The CDR3 DNA is TGTGCCAGCAGTTACGGGGGAGAAGGGCGCAATGAGCAGTTCTTC. Translated, it gives CASSYGGEGRNEQFF.

This chain connects TRBV30 to TRBJ1-1; D may be TRBD1 (6 bases). The CDR3 has 14 amino acids. V lost 5 bases to trimming and J lost 10 bases, with 23 bases between them. Germline-derived CDR1 and CDR2 are GTSNPN and SVGIG (reference sequence). DNA of the CDR3: TGTGCCTGGCTCTCGACCCGCGGGACACTTGGAGCTTTCTTT. As protein: CAWLSTRGTLGAFF.

This clone came up a few times. Other DNA sequences within the sample encode an identical CDR3. The V call is TRBV20-1, the J call TRBJ1-1, with D unclear. CDR1 and CDR2 (germline): DFQATT, SNEGSKA (reference sequence). The CDR3 extends over 11 amino acids. V was shortened by 0 bases and J by 6 bases, with 5 bases between the two germline ends. CDR3 in amino acids: CSARDPPEAFF. The CDR3, as DNA: TGCAGTGCTAGAGACCCCCCTGAAGCTTTCTTT.

The V call is TRBV18, the J call TRBJ2-5; D might be TRBD1 (6 bases). The CDR3 extends over 16 amino acids. CDR1 is KGHSH, CDR2 LQKENI, per germline. Trimming cost V 3 bases and J 5 bases, with 19 bases left between them. CDR3 amino acids: CASSPSVGQRGETQYF. For the CDR3, the DNA is TGTGCCAGCTCACCTTCGGTGGGACAAAGAGGGGAGACCCAGTACTTC.

This clone was detected a few times. The chain uses TRBV30 and TRBJ2-7; tentative D call: TRBD1 (6 bases). With 1 base removed from V and 5 bases from J, the gap between germline ends came to 15 bases. The CDR3 extends over 14 amino acids. The germline CDR1 and CDR2 sequences are GTSNPN and SVGIG (reference sequence). The CDR3 bases are TGTGCCTGGAGTGCGAGACAGGTTTTCAACGAGCAGTACTTC. Translation gives CAWSARQVFNEQYF. Together with reference TRBV30 and TRBJ2-7, the CDR3 gives the full variable domain: SQTIHQWPATLVQPVGSPLSLECTVEGTSNPNLYWYRQAAGRGLQLLFYSVGIGQISSEVPQNLSASRPQDRQFILSSKKLLLSDSGFYLCAWSARQVFNEQYFGPGTRLTVT.

This clone has more than one count but fewer than ten. The rearrangement uses TRBV4-2 and TRBJ2-2; 10 positions agree with TRBD1. The V gene's germline CDR1 is LGHNA and CDR2 YNFKEQ. This CDR3 comprises 17 residues. The V segment lost 4 bases and the J segment 2 bases; nucleotides outside the gene matches: 7. CDR3 in DNA: TGTGCCAGCAGCCTACTGGGACAGGGGACTAACACCGGGGAGCTGTTTTTT. As protein: CASSLLGQGTNTGELFF.

This clone was observed a handful of times. The chain is built from TRBV7-9 and TRBJ2-5; the match to TRBD2 covers 8 bases. CDR1 is SEHNR and CDR2 is FQNEAQ in the germline V gene (reference sequence). The CDR3 runs to 13 residues. With 5 bases clipped from V and 3 bases from J, the junction kept 2 bases outside the gene matches. CDR3 residues: CASSPGGKETQYF. The DNA of the CDR3 is TGTGCCAGCAGCCCGGGGGGGAAAGAGACCCAGTACTTC. Using reference TRBV7-9 and TRBJ2-5 for the parts outside the CDR3, the full variable domain is DTGVSQNPRHKITKRGQNVTFRCDPISEHNRLYWYRQTLGQGPEFLTYFQNEAQLEKSRLLSDRFSAERPKGSFSTLEIQRTEQGDSAMYLCASSPGGKETQYFGPGTRLLVL.

In this sample, this clone turned up a few times. This chain links TRBV4-1 with TRBJ2-7, with D possibly matching TRBD2 (5 bases). The V end lost 2 bases, the J end lost 5 bases, and 16 bases lay between the germline ends. The CDR3 spans 15 residues. Germline V gene lookup returns CDR1 MGHRA and CDR2 YSYEKL. In DNA form, the CDR3 reads TGCGCCAGCAGCCAATCTCTAGCCCTTTACGACGAGCAGTACTTC. It translates to CASSQSLALYDEQYF.

The chain links TRBV6-1 to TRBJ2-4, with 7 positions matching TRBD1. This CDR3 contains 15 residues. V was pared by 6 bases and J by 10 bases, with 15 bases of the junction left unmatched. CDR1 MNHNS and CDR2 SASEGT come from the germline V gene. The DNA of the CDR3 is TGTGCCAGCAGCCTAGGACAGGAGGCCCTAGGGATTCAGTACTTC. Protein sequence: CASSLGQEALGIQYF.

This clone was seen only a few times. V is TRBV7-9 and J is TRBJ2-3, with D perhaps matching TRBD1 (6 bases). V was clipped by 1 base and J by 0 bases, with 11 bases between them. The CDR3 is made up of 16 amino acids. Germline V CDR1 and CDR2: SEHNR, FQNEAQ (reference sequence). As DNA, the CDR3 is TGTGCCAGCAGCTTAGGGACAGTGGCTAGCACAGATACGCAGTATTTT. Translated, it gives CASSLGTVASTDTQYF.

This clone was seen a few times. The chain carries TRBV30 and TRBJ1-5; weak D call: TRBD1 (5 bases). The V gene's germline CDR1 is GTSNPN and CDR2 SVGIG (reference sequence). Trimming took off 4 bases at V and 4 bases at J, with 14 bases between the two ends. CDR3 length: 14 amino acids. In DNA, the CDR3 is TGTGCCTGGACCACCCAATCAGGGAATCAGCCCCAGCATTTT. Translation: CAWTTQSGNQPQHF.